The 27 T cell receptor beta chains reported below all come from one sample, sequenced in a study of T cell clonality in common variable immunodeficiency. The assay was immunoSEQ multiplex PCR, and TCRdb's table has in-frame clones only and misses some. The sample has around 39,000 clones, none seen only once; the top ten hold around 3.1%. The specimen sequenced was peripheral blood mononuclear cells. All receptors derive from a person aged 18 to 75 in good health.

This clone was seen many times. The read is 3 residues too short to cover the CDR3 end, so that end is filled in from the germline J gene. This sequence joins TRBV30 and TRBJ2-3, with D possibly being TRBD2 (6 bases). Trimming cost V 2 bases and J 2 bases, with 14 bases left between them. This CDR3 is built from 15 residues. Germline CDR1 is GTSNPN and CDR2 is SVGIG (reference sequence). CDR3 loop: CAWSKRDSYTDTQYF. The CDR3 bases that were read are TGTGCCTGGAGTAAGAGGGACTCCTACACAGATACG.

This clone was recorded many times. Read coverage stops 3 residues before the CDR3 terminus; the germline J gene supplies the remainder. The J gene is TRBJ1-1, the V gene TRBV7-8; D is uncertain. The CDR3 loop spans 13 amino acids. Germline CDR1 reads SGHVS; CDR2 reads FQNEAQ. Trimming removed 5 bases at V and 7 bases at J, with 14 bases between. The CDR3 bases that were read are TGTGCCAGCAGCCGCGCGGATTCGGATGAA. It yields the protein CASSRADSDE. From start to end, the CDR3 is CASSRADSDEAFF. The full variable domain, its missing parts supplied by reference TRBV7-8 and TRBJ1-1, is GAGVSQSPRYKVAKRGQDVALRCDPISGHVSLFWYQQALGQGPEFLTYFQNEAQLDKSGLPSDRFFAERPEGSVSTLKIQRTQQEDSAVYLCASSRADSDEAFFGQGTRLTVV.

This clone was detected ten times or more. The read gets to within 3 residues of the CDR3 end, and the germline J gene fills in the rest. The chain links TRBV6-1 to TRBJ2-3, with 9 bases identical to TRBD2. The germline CDR1 and CDR2 sequences are MNHNS and SASEGT. CDR3 length: 16 amino acids. Trimming at V came to 3 bases and at J to 4 bases, leaving 8 bases not matched to a gene. The CDR3 spells CASSDFSGRWADTQYF. CDR3 DNA, as far as it was read: TGTGCCAGCAGTGATTTTAGCGGGAGATGGGCAGATACG.

Comments on this clone: With the read ending 3 residues before the CDR3 end, the germline J gene is used to fill in that end. The chain employs TRBV5-8 and TRBJ2-7; 9 bases map to TRBD2. Germline loops: CDR1 SGHTS, CDR2 YDEGEE. V lost 4 bases, J lost 4 bases, and 9 bases stayed unmatched. The CDR3 is 15 residues long. CDR3 amino acids: CASSPPGLATYEQYF. The sequenced CDR3 bases are TGTGCCAGCAGCCCCCCGGGACTAGCTACTTACGAG.

This clone was observed a handful of times. The read terminates 3 residues before the CDR3 end, so the remaining end is supplied by the germline J gene. The rearrangement joins TRBV7-6 to TRBJ2-1, with D tentatively TRBD2 (6 bases). The germline gives CDR1 SGHVS, CDR2 FNYEAQ. There are 12 residues in the CDR3. Deletions cut 11 bases from V and 0 bases from J, with 8 bases between. The CDR3 protein is CAVTSSYNEQFF. The sequenced part of the CDR3 DNA is TGTGCCGTGACTAGCTCCTACAATGAG.

This clone was detected ten times or more. The read is 3 residues too short to cover the CDR3 end, so that end is filled in from the germline J gene. The chain has TRBV4-2 and TRBJ1-1; D gene ambiguous. V was clipped by 0 bases and J by 7 bases, with 15 bases between them. The germline gives CDR1 LGHNA, CDR2 YNFKEQ. The CDR3 runs to 15 residues. The CDR3 bases that were read are TGTGCCAGCAGCCAAGATCGGGTCAGATCTAATGAA. Its translation is CASSQDRVRSNE. The CDR3, in full, reads CASSQDRVRSNEAFF.

This clone was picked up many times. The read ends 3 residues shy of where the CDR3 ends; the end is completed using the germline J gene. This sequence joins TRBV11-2 and TRBJ1-6, with D hard to call. Germline CDR1 is SGHAT and CDR2 is FQNNGV. CDR3 size: 14 residues. V was clipped by 2 bases and J by 9 bases, with 11 bases between them. This CDR3 reads CASSLKNLPSPLHF. The DNA read from the CDR3 is TGTGCCAGCAGCTTAAAAAATCTCCCTTCACCC.

This clone occurred many times. The CDR3 end lies 3 residues beyond the end of the read and is filled in from the germline J gene. The genes are TRBV5-1 and TRBJ1-2; D not certain. Trimming removed 2 bases from V and 5 bases from J, with 16 bases in between. Per the germline V gene, CDR1 is SGHRS and CDR2 is YFSETQ. The length of the CDR3 is 15 residues. Partial CDR3 DNA: TGCGCCAGCAGCTTTCGACCCAGGCACGATTATGGC. Its translation is CASSFRPRHDYG. The CDR3 in full is CASSFRPRHDYGYTF.

Remarks on this clone: The CDR3 end falls 3 residues outside the read, so it is completed with the germline J gene. The V gene is TRBV11-3, the J gene TRBJ1-1; 8 bases agree with TRBD1. This CDR3 is built from 14 residues. The germline gives CDR1 SGHNT, CDR2 YENEEA. The sequenced CDR3 bases are TGTGCCAGCAGCTTACCGGGACAGGAAAGCGAA. This translates into CASSLPGQESE. The whole CDR3 protein is CASSLPGQESEAFF.

This clone was seen many times. The CDR3 end lies 3 residues beyond the end of the read and is filled in from the germline J gene. The chain recombines TRBV19 with TRBJ2-2; weak D call: TRBD2 (6 bases). There are 15 residues in the CDR3. Germline V gene lookup returns CDR1 LNHDA and CDR2 SQIVND (reference sequence). Trimming removed 3 bases from V and 4 bases from J, with 12 bases in between. The CDR3 DNA, read in part, is TGTGCCAGTAGTATCGTCGGGAGCGGCACCGGGGAG. Amino acids: CASSIVGSGTGE. The full CDR3 reads CASSIVGSGTGELFF.

This clone was found many times. The CDR3 extends 3 residues past the end of the read, so its final part is completed from the germline J gene. V is TRBV2 and J is TRBJ2-7, with a possible D match to TRBD2 (6 bases). V was cut by 6 bases and J by 0 bases, with 18 bases left in between. This CDR3 spans 16 amino acids. CDR1 and CDR2 from the germline V gene are SNHLY and FYNNEI. The CDR3 bases that were read are TGTGCCAGCAGCGAACAGCTACGGAGGGGCTCCTACGAG. Residues: CASSEQLRRGSYE. The full CDR3 reads CASSEQLRRGSYEQYF.

This clone showed up many times. The observed sequence ends 3 residues before the CDR3 terminus, with the missing tail filled in from the germline J gene. J is TRBJ1-5 and V is TRBV2; D is undetermined. Trimming took off 4 bases at V and 5 bases at J, with 12 bases between the two ends. CDR1 is SNHLY, CDR2 FYNNEI, per germline. The CDR3 extends over 14 amino acids. The CDR3 sequence: CASSGGLRDQPQHF. The covered CDR3 bases are TGTGCCAGCAGTGGAGGATTGAGGGATCAGCCC.

This clone has a count of ten or more. The CDR3 end is not reached by the read, which stops 3 residues before it; the germline J gene fills it in. The chain links TRBV19 to TRBJ2-2; TRBD2 matches at 12 bases. The CDR3 covers 15 residues. From germline, CDR1 is LNHDA and CDR2 SQIVND (reference sequence). J lost 4 bases, V lost 6 bases, and 3 bases had no gene match. This CDR3 is CASSLAGGSTGELFF. CDR3 DNA, as far as it was read: TGTGCCAGTAGCCTAGCGGGAGGGAGCACCGGGGAG.

This clone was found many times. The CDR3 end lies 3 residues beyond the end of the read and is filled in from the germline J gene. The chain has TRBV12-3 or TRBV12-4 and TRBJ2-3, with TRBD2 matching over 13 bases. The CDR3 runs 16 residues. The trim removed 6 bases at V and 3 bases at J, leaving 6 bases unmatched. The CDR3 DNA, read in part, is TGTGCCAGCAGCTCAAAGACTAGCGGGAGGACAGATACG. This sequence encodes CASSSKTSGRTDT. The CDR3 as a whole reads CASSSKTSGRTDTQYF.

This clone was recorded at least ten times. The DNA ends 3 residues before the CDR3 does, and the rest of the CDR3 is filled in from the germline J gene. The V gene is TRBV13, the J gene TRBJ1-5; D may be TRBD1 (5 bases). The CDR3 contains 13 residues. CDR1 and CDR2 (germline): PRHDT, FYEKMQ (reference sequence). The V and J ends lost 5 bases and 5 bases respectively, with 10 bases between them. The CDR3 DNA, read in part, is TGTGCCAGCAGCCGAGGGGATCATCAGCCC. It yields the protein CASSRGDHQP. The entire CDR3 protein reads CASSRGDHQPQHF.

This clone has at least ten counts. The sequenced fragment ends 3 residues before the CDR3 boundary, so the rest is inferred from the germline J gene. The chain recombines TRBV28 with TRBJ2-2; 8 bases fit TRBD1. This CDR3 is 16 amino acids long. Germline V lookup: CDR1 MDHEN, CDR2 SYDVKM. CDR3 amino acids: CASSLRQGALRNELFF. The covered CDR3 bases are TGTGCCAGCAGTTTACGGCAGGGGGCGCTCCGAAACGAG.

This clone was seen at least ten times. The CDR3 extends 3 residues past the end of the read, so its final part is completed from the germline J gene. V and J are TRBV20-1 and TRBJ2-2; tentatively, D is TRBD2 (5 bases). The germline gives CDR1 DFQATT, CDR2 SNEGSKA (reference sequence). Trimming left V 0 bases short and J 2 bases short, with 10 bases between. The CDR3 sequence is 15 residues long. CDR3 sequence: CSARDATTNTGELFF. CDR3 bases read: TGCAGTGCTAGAGACGCGACTACTAACACCGGGGAG.

This clone was detected many times. Read data end 3 residues before the CDR3 end; the end is taken from the germline J gene. The chain uses TRBV10-3 and TRBJ2-7, with 8 positions matching TRBD2. This CDR3 comprises 15 residues. The ends lost 4 bases at V and 0 bases at J; junction bases unmatched: 5. The germline CDR1 and CDR2 sequences are ENHRY and SYGVKD. The CDR3 sequence: CAISALAESSYEQYF. The sequenced CDR3 bases are TGTGCCATCAGTGCACTAGCGGAAAGCTCCTACGAG.

This clone was observed at least ten times. The CDR3 DNA, read in part, is TGCAGTGCTAGACCTGGTGGGACTAGAAGCACAGATACG. Residues: CSARPGGTRSTDT. The entire CDR3 sequence reads CSARPGGTRSTDTQYF. The chain employs TRBV20-1 and TRBJ2-3, with 8 nucleotides matching TRBD2. The read ends 3 residues early relative to the CDR3; the germline J gene fills the gap. CDR3 size: 16 residues. With 2 bases clipped from V and 0 bases from J, the junction kept 7 bases outside the gene matches. The germline CDR1 and CDR2 sequences are DFQATT and SNEGSKA (reference sequence).

This clone was recorded a few times. The CDR3 end lies 3 residues beyond the end of the read and is filled in from the germline J gene. This chain joins TRBV13 and TRBJ2-1, with D unclear. V lost 0 bases and J 7 bases, leaving 10 bases between the germline ends. CDR3 length: 14 amino acids. CDR1 is PRHDT, CDR2 FYEKMQ, per germline (reference sequence). CDR3: CASSLGLLNNEQFF. The covered CDR3 bases are TGTGCCAGCAGCTTAGGCCTACTAAATAATGAG.

This clone was seen ten or more times. The DNA ends 3 residues before the CDR3 does, and the rest of the CDR3 is filled in from the germline J gene. The chain couples TRBV7-9 to TRBJ1-2, with TRBD1 matching over 10 bases. Germline V gene lookup returns CDR1 SEHNR and CDR2 FQNEAQ (reference sequence). The CDR3 has 14 amino acids. The CDR3 sequence: CASSSLDRGQGYTF. The CDR3 bases that were read are TGTGCCAGCAGCTCACTTGACAGGGGGCAAGGC.

In this sample, this clone turned up many times. The DNA ends 3 residues before the CDR3 does, and the rest of the CDR3 is filled in from the germline J gene. This chain connects TRBV11-2 to TRBJ2-7; possibly TRBD2 for D (6 bases). Trimming removed 5 bases from V and 4 bases from J, with 12 bases in between. The CDR3 is 13 residues long. The germline gives CDR1 SGHAT, CDR2 FQNNGV. This chain's CDR3 is CASSPTSRYEQYF. The covered CDR3 bases are TGTGCCAGCAGCCCAACTAGCAGGTACGAG.

This clone came up many times. The CDR3 end falls 3 residues outside the read, so it is completed with the germline J gene. J is TRBJ1-2 and V is TRBV5-1; maybe TRBD1 (5 bases). V lost 4 bases and J lost 6, with 10 bases in between. In germline, CDR1 is SGHRS, CDR2 YFSETQ. This CDR3 region has 12 residues. CDR3 sequence: CASSRQGDGYTF. The part of the CDR3 DNA that was read is TGCGCCAGCAGCAGGCAGGGCGATGGC.

This clone was picked up many times. The read ends 3 residues early relative to the CDR3; the germline J gene fills the gap. V and J are TRBV2 and TRBJ1-3; 7 bases fit TRBD1. Germline values: CDR1 SNHLY, CDR2 FYNNEI. Trimming cost V 6 bases and J 3 bases; bases outside gene matches: 2. The CDR3 contains 13 residues. The CDR3 sequence: CASSGDSGNTIYF. Partial CDR3 DNA: TGTGCCAGCAGCGGGGACAGTGGAAACACC.

This clone has more than one count but fewer than ten. The sequence runs out 3 residues before the end of the CDR3; the remainder is reconstructed from the germline J gene. The V gene is TRBV18, the J gene TRBJ1-3; 9 nucleotides align to TRBD1. Germline lookup yields CDR1 KGHSH and CDR2 LQKENI. The J segment lost 0 bases and the V segment lost 3 bases, leaving 6 bases of the junction unmatched. This CDR3 region has 17 residues. The CDR3 region is CASSPVAGQGSGNTIYF. The part of the CDR3 DNA that was read is TGTGCCAGCTCACCCGTTGCGGGACAGGGCTCTGGAAACACC.

In this sample, this clone turned up many times. The read is 3 residues too short to cover the CDR3 end, so that end is filled in from the germline J gene. V is TRBV5-1 and J is TRBJ1-6; TRBD1 agrees at 8 bases. The germline CDR1 and CDR2 sequences are SGHRS and YFSETQ. This CDR3 has 13 residues. The junction had 5 bases not matched to a gene; V was cut back by 5 bases and J by 10 bases. The CDR3 here is CASRAQGESPLHF. The part of the CDR3 DNA that was read is TGCGCCAGCAGAGCACAGGGGGAATCACCC.

In its sample, this clone was seen many times. CDR3 loop: CAISEGGATGELFF. The sequenced CDR3 bases are TGTGCCATCAGTGAAGGAGGGGCCACCGGGGAG. The genes are TRBV10-3 and TRBJ2-2; D might be TRBD2 (6 bases). The CDR3 goes on 3 residues after the read ends, and that part is filled in from the germline J gene. The CDR3 runs 14 residues. V was cut by 3 bases and J by 4 bases, with 9 bases left in between. Per germline, CDR1 ENHRY and CDR2 SYGVKD.